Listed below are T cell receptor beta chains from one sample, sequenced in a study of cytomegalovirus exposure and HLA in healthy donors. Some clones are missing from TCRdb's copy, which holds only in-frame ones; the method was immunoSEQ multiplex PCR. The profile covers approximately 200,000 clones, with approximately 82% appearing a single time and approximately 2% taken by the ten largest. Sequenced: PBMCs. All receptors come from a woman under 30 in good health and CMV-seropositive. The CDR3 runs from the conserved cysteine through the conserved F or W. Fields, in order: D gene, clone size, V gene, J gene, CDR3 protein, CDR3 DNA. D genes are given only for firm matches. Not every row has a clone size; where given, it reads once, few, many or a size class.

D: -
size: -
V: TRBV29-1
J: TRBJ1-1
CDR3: CSVDTGLNTEAFF
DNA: TGCAGCGTAGATACAGGGCTAAACACTGAAGCTTTCTTT

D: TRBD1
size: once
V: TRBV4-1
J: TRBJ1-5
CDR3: CASSQRAKGAMPQHF
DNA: TGCGCCAGCAGCCAGAGAGCAAAGGGGGCTATGCCCCAGCATTTT

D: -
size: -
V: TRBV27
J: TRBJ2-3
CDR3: CASSWQGLSSGTDTQYF
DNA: TGTGCCAGCAGTTGGCAGGGTCTTTCAAGTGGCACAGATACGCAGTATTTT

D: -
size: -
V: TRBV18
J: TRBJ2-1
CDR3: CASSPPLTAVSYNEQFF
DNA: TGTGCCAGCTCACCTCCCCTCACAGCGGTTTCCTACAATGAGCAGTTCTTC

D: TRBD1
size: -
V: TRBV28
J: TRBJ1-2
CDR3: CASLTGGVDGYTF
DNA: TGTGCCAGCTTGACAGGGGGCGTAGATGGCTACACCTTC

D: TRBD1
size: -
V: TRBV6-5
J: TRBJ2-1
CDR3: CASSYRQGGGVNEQFF
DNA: TGTGCCAGCAGTTACCGACAGGGGGGAGGGGTCAATGAGCAGTTCTTC

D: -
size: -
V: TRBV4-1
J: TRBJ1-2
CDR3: CASSLGTLYPNYGYTF
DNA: TGCGCCAGCAGCCTGGGCACCCTATACCCTAACTATGGCTACACCTTC

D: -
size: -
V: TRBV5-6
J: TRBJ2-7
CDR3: CASSWTVGHYEQYF
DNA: TGTGCCAGCAGCTGGACAGTGGGGCACTACGAGCAGTACTTC

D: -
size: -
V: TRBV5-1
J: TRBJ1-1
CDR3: CASPPVSDTEAFF
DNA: TGCGCCAGCCCTCCCGTCTCGGACACTGAAGCTTTCTTT

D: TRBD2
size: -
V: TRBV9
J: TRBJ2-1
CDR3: CASSREGTHEQFF
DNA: TGTGCCAGCAGCAGGGAGGGTACGCATGAGCAGTTCTTC

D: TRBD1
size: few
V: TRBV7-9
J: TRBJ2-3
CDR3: CASRRGQGVADTQYF
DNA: TGTGCCAGCAGGAGGGGTCAGGGGGTTGCAGATACGCAGTATTTT

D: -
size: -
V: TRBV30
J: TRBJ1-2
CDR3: CAWNRRTDNGYTF
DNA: TGTGCCTGGAATAGACGGACAGACAATGGCTACACCTTC

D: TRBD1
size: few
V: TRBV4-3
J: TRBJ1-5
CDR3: CASSLTGEIWQPQHF
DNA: TGCGCCAGCAGCTTGACAGGGGAAATTTGGCAGCCCCAGCATTTT

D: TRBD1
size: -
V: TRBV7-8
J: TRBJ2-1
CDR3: CASSQSGTVLNEQFF
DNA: TGTGCCAGCAGCCAATCCGGGACAGTACTCAATGAGCAGTTCTTC

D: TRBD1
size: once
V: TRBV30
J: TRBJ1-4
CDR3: CAWSRDRDEKLFF
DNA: TGTGCCTGGTCCCGGGACAGGGACGAAAAACTGTTTTTT

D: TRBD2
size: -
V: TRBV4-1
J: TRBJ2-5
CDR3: CASSQESFSAGGETQYF
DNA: TGCGCCAGCAGCCAAGAGAGTTTTTCGGCGGGGGGAGAGACCCAGTACTTC

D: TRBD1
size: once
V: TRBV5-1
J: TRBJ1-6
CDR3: CASSWDRPYNSPLHF
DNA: TGCGCCAGCAGCTGGGACAGACCTTATAATTCACCCCTCCACTTT

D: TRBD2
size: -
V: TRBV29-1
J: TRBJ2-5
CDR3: CSVGAPSGGQTQYF
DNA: TGCAGCGTGGGCGCCCCTAGCGGGGGTCAGACCCAGTACTTC

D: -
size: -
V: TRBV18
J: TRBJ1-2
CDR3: CASSPLRVYGYTF
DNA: TGTGCCAGCTCACCACTGCGGGTCTATGGCTACACCTTC

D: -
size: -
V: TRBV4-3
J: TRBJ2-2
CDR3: CASSQIFRRGQDTGELFF
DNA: TGCGCCAGCAGCCAGATTTTTAGGAGGGGGCAAGACACCGGGGAGCTGTTTTTT

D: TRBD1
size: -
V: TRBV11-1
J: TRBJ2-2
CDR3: CASSLGQTNTGELFF
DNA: TGTGCCAGCAGCTTGGGACAGACGAACACCGGGGAGCTGTTTTTT

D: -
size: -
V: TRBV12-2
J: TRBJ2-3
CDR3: CASRPKGGEYF
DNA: TGTGCAAGTCGCCCGAAAGGGGGGGAGTATTTT

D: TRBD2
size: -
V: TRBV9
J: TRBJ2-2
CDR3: CASSEGLAGAEMYTGELFF
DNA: TGTGCCAGCAGCGAGGGACTAGCGGGGGCCGAGATGTACACCGGGGAGCTGTTTTTT

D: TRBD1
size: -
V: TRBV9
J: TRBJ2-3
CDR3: CASSVWGRNRGTSDTQYF
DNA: TGTGCCAGCAGCGTATGGGGGAGGAACAGGGGGACCTCAGATACGCAGTATTTT

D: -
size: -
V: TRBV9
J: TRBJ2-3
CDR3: CASSGVFRASLRPDTQYF
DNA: TGTGCCAGCAGCGGAGTTTTCAGGGCCAGTCTACGCCCGGATACGCAGTATTTT

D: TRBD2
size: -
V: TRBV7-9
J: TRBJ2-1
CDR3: CASSFWTSGGDEQFF
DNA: TGTGCCAGCAGCTTTTGGACTAGCGGGGGCGATGAGCAGTTCTTC

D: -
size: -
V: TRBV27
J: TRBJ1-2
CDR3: CASSLSTVNGYTF
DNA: TGTGCCAGCAGTTTATCCACAGTGAATGGCTACACCTTC

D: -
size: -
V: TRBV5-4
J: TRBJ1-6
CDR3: CASSLELVNSPLHF
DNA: TGTGCCAGCAGCTTGGAGCTGGTTAATTCACCCCTCCACTTT

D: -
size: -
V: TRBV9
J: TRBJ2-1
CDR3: CASSVDEEGEQFF
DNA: TGTGCCAGCAGCGTAGACGAGGAGGGTGAGCAGTTCTTC

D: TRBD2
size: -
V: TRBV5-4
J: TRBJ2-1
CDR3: CASSLYLQRGNEQFF
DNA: TGTGCCAGCAGCTTGTATCTCCAGCGGGGCAATGAGCAGTTCTTC

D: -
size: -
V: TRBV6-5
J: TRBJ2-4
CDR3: CASSTHTGAKNIQYF
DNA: TGTGCCAGCAGTACCCATACAGGGGCCAAAAACATTCAGTACTTC

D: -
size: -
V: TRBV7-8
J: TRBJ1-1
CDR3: CASSLYRDTEAFF
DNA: TGTGCCAGCAGCTTATACAGAGACACTGAAGCTTTCTTT

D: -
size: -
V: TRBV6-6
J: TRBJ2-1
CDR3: CASSRTDTSHEQFF
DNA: TGTGCCAGCAGCCGGACAGACACTTCCCATGAGCAGTTCTTC

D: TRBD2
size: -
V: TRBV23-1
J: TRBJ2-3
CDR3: CAPVLAGGDTDTQYF
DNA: TGCGCCCCTGTTTTAGCGGGGGGTGACACAGATACGCAGTATTTT

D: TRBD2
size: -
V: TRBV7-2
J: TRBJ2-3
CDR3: CASSLEARGGPDTQYF
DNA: TGTGCCAGCAGCTTAGAGGCGCGGGGGGGCCCAGATACGCAGTATTTT

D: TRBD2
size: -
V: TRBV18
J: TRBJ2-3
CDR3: CASSPQRDTDTQYF
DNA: TGTGCCAGCTCACCACAGCGGGATACAGATACGCAGTATTTT

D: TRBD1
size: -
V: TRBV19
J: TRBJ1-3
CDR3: CASSGGTGYWAGNTIYF
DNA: TGTGCCAGTAGCGGGGGGACAGGATATTGGGCTGGAAACACCATATATTTT

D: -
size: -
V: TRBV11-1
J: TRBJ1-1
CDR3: CASSRRLGSGNTEAFF
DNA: TGTGCCAGCAGCAGACGGTTAGGTAGCGGGAACACTGAAGCTTTCTTT

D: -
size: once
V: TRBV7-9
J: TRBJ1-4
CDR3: CASSFFTTNEKLFF
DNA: TGTGCCAGCAGCTTCTTTACAACTAATGAAAAACTGTTTTTT